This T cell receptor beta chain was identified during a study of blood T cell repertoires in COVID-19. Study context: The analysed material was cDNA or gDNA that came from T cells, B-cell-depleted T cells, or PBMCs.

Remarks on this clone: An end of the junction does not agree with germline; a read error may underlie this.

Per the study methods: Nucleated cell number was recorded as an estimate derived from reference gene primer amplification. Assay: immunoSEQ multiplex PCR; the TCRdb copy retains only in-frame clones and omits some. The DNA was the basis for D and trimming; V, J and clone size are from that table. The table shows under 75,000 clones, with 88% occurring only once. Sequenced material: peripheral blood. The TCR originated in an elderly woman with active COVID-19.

CDR3 sequence (DNA): TGTGCTAGCAGCTTAGATGGCGGGGGGGCAGGGGAGCAGTTCTTC. Protein sequence: CASSLDGGGAGEQFF. The chain combines TRBV7-7 with TRBJ2-1, with TRBD2 matching over 9 bases. CDR1 and CDR2 (germline): SSHAT, FNYEAQ (reference sequence). The CDR3 extends over 15 amino acids.